Following are 6 T cell receptor beta chains from one sample sequenced in a study of T cell changes during pregnancy in multiple sclerosis. Assay used: immunoSEQ multiplex PCR; TCRdb lists only in-frame clones, some missing. Seen here are about 100,000 clones, approximately 94% observed once, and the top ten hold about 0.9%. The sequencing here drew on peripheral blood, taken before pregnancy. The receptors originated from a female donor with multiple sclerosis, enrolled in a pregnancy study.

This chain links TRBV4-3 with TRBJ1-1, with D perhaps matching TRBD1 (5 bases). This CDR3 comprises 16 residues. Trimming took off 2 bases at V and 10 bases at J, with 23 bases between the two ends. Germline V lookup: CDR1 LGHNA, CDR2 YSLEER. The DNA for the CDR3 is TGCGCCAGCAGCCAAAATTGGGGGGGTAAAGCACTTGGAGCTTTCTTT. This gives the protein CASSQNWGGKALGAFF.

The V gene is TRBV5-8, the J gene TRBJ2-7, with 11 bases lining up with TRBD1. Per germline, CDR1 SGHTS and CDR2 YDEGEE. Losses at the gene ends were 4 bases for V and 3 bases for J; bases not matched to a gene: 9. This CDR3 contains 16 residues. CDR3 sequence: CASSKPPGQGGYEQYF. The CDR3 DNA follows: TGTGCCAGCAGCAAACCTCCGGGACAGGGGGGCTACGAGCAGTACTTC.

The V call is TRBV4-1, the J call TRBJ2-1, with 9 nucleotides matching TRBD2. The CDR3 consists of 16 residues. Germline V gene sequence: CDR1 MGHRA, CDR2 YSYEKL. V dropped 7 bases and J dropped 8; count of bases not matched to a gene: 15. CDR3 region: CASKGNQGLANYEQFF. The CDR3 nucleotides read TGCGCCAGCAAGGGTAACCAGGGACTAGCAAACTATGAGCAGTTCTTC.

The count of this clone is one. As DNA, the CDR3 is TGTGCCAGCAGTTTATCGATGGGACAGCCTCTCTACGAGCAGTACTTC. Translated: CASSLSMGQPLYEQYF. This chain uses TRBV27 with TRBJ2-7; 7 bases fit TRBD1. V dropped 0 bases and J dropped 3; count of bases not matched to a gene: 8. This CDR3 spans 16 amino acids. Germline V lookup: CDR1 MNHEY, CDR2 SMNVEV (reference sequence).

The gene calls are TRBV6-5 and TRBJ1-2; D may be TRBD1 (6 bases). V was cut by 5 bases and J by 8 bases, with 21 bases left in between. Germline V CDR1 and CDR2: MNHEY, SVGAGI. The CDR3 is 15 residues long. CDR3 region: CASSKGTGKDRGYTF. The CDR3, as DNA: TGTGCCAGCAGTAAGGGTACAGGGAAAGATAGAGGCTACACCTTC.

The genes are TRBV4-1 and TRBJ2-7; maybe TRBD1 (5 bases). This CDR3 has 14 residues. Looked up from germline, CDR1 is MGHRA and CDR2 is YSYEKL. The V and J ends lost 2 bases and 5 bases respectively, with 13 bases between them. The CDR3 loop reads CASSQQGIVDEQYF. The CDR3 DNA sequence: TGCGCCAGCAGCCAACAGGGTATTGTAGACGAGCAGTACTTC.